Each of the 25 T cell receptor beta chains below was sequenced from the same sample in a study of breast tumors, draining lymph nodes, adjacent tissues. TCRdb fed the multiplex PCR reads into MiXCR, producing one record per CDR3 protein. The table lists fewer than 25,000 distinct CDR3 sequences, approximately 33% of them singletons. Sequenced input: breast tumor tissue. These TCRs come from a female donor with breast cancer. Some clones in this sample may be carry-over from other donors' samples.

CDR3 DNA sequence: TGCAGTGCTGCAGACAGGGGAGAGCAGCCCCAGCATTTT. This translates into CSAADRGEQPQHF. The chain is built from TRBV20-1 and TRBJ1-5, with 8 bases aligning to TRBD1. Trimming removed 5 bases from V and 7 bases from J; junction bases left unmatched: 7. The CDR3 runs to 13 residues. The V gene's germline CDR1 is DFQATT and CDR2 SNEGSKA (reference sequence).

This clonotype is medium-sized within its sample. In DNA form, the CDR3 reads TGTGCCAGCAGCTTAGAGGGGGGCTCTAATGAAAAACTGTTTTTT. Encoded protein: CASSLEGGSNEKLFF. V and J are TRBV7-9 and TRBJ1-4; D might be TRBD1 (6 bases). Germline values: CDR1 SEHNR, CDR2 FQNEAQ (reference sequence). Trimming removed 1 base from V and 3 bases from J, with 9 bases in between. The CDR3 has 15 amino acids.

This clonotype showed up many times. The genes are TRBV30 and TRBJ2-5, with D possibly being TRBD2 (6 bases). Between the trimmed V and J ends, which lost 4 bases and 5 bases, there was a span of 17 bases. The CDR3 is 14 amino acids. Germline V CDR1 and CDR2: GTSNPN, SVGIG (reference sequence). The CDR3 DNA follows: TGTGCCTGGACTCGTAGCGGAGGGGCGGAGACCCAGTACTTC. Its protein product is CAWTRSGGAETQYF.

This clonotype is medium-sized within its sample. The CDR3 here is CASSSRSGTESTDTQYF. The CDR3 DNA sequence: TGTGCCAGCAGCTCTCGTTCAGGGACGGAGAGCACAGATACGCAGTATTTT. The V call is TRBV11-3, the J call TRBJ2-3; D possibly uses TRBD1 or TRBD2 (5 bases each). The ends were cut back, 4 bases at V and 0 bases at J, with 17 bases in the middle. Germline V gene lookup returns CDR1 SGHNT and CDR2 YENEEA. The CDR3 contains 17 residues.

There are many counts of this clonotype. The CDR3 DNA reads TGTGCCAGCAGTCGGGACAGTTATTTGCCCTACGAGCAGTACTTC. Protein: CASSRDSYLPYEQYF. The gene calls are TRBV27 and TRBJ2-7; 7 nucleotides match TRBD1. The trim removed 5 bases at V and 2 bases at J, leaving 9 bases unmatched. Germline loops: CDR1 MNHEY, CDR2 SMNVEV (reference sequence). The CDR3 has 15 residues.

V usage is TRBV4-1 and J usage is TRBJ2-5; D tentatively reads TRBD1 or TRBD2 (5 bases each). The CDR3 length is 13 residues. CDR1 is MGHRA and CDR2 is YSYEKL in the germline V gene. The V end was cut by 1 base, the J end by 5 bases, with 8 bases between. CDR3 loop: CASSQGGLETQYF. In nucleotides, the CDR3 is TGCGCCAGCAGCCAAGGGGGGTTGGAGACCCAGTACTTC.

The chain uses TRBV3-1 and TRBJ1-3, with D unresolved. Trimming left V 5 bases short and J 0 bases short, with 17 bases between. CDR1 LGHDT and CDR2 YNNKEL come from the germline V gene (reference sequence). The CDR3 has 17 residues. CDR3 protein: CASSDSDTATSGNTIYF. In DNA, the CDR3 is TGTGCCAGCAGCGACTCTGATACAGCCACCTCTGGAAACACCATATATTTT.

There are many counts of this clonotype. The chain has TRBV7-2 and TRBJ2-5; 9 bases agree with TRBD1. Germline CDR1 reads SGHTA; CDR2 reads FQGNSA. The CDR3 spans 14 residues. Trimming at V came to 3 bases and at J to 6 bases, leaving 5 bases not matched to a gene. The CDR3 DNA sequence: TGTGCCAGCAGCTTGTGGGACAGGGTACAGACCCAGTACTTC. Translated, it gives CASSLWDRVQTQYF.

This clonotype is medium-sized by share. This rearrangement joins TRBV20-1 to TRBJ1-6; 10 nucleotides agree with TRBD1. The CDR3 contains 16 residues. The V segment lost 0 bases and the J segment 8 bases; nucleotides outside the gene matches: 7. Germline lookup yields CDR1 DFQATT and CDR2 SNEGSKA (reference sequence). The CDR3 region has the DNA TGCAGTGCTAGAGATCTCGACAGGGGGCAGGATTCACCCCTCCACTTT. This gives the protein CSARDLDRGQDSPLHF.

This clonotype was detected only a few times. J is TRBJ2-2 and V is TRBV6-5, with TRBD2 matching 14 bases. The CDR3 runs to 16 residues. J lost 7 bases, V lost 0 bases, and 1 base had no gene match. Germline V gene data show CDR1 as MNHEY and CDR2 as SVGAGI. The CDR3 DNA reads TGTGCCAGCAGTTACTCGACTAGCGGGAGGGGCGGGGAGCTGTTTTTT. Translated: CASSYSTSGRGGELFF.

This clonotype was seen ten or more times. The chain couples TRBV10-2 to TRBJ2-1, with a tentative D call TRBD2 (5 bases). The CDR3 totals 16 residues. V was shortened by 1 base and J by 5 bases, with 15 bases between the two germline ends. Germline CDR1 WSHSY, CDR2 SAAADI. The CDR3: CASSEFRLIDDNEQFF. CDR3 nucleotide sequence: TGCGCCAGCAGTGAGTTCAGACTAATCGACGACAATGAGCAGTTCTTC.

This clonotype came up many times. The chain employs TRBV20-1 and TRBJ2-1, with 8 nucleotides matching TRBD1. This CDR3 spans 16 amino acids. The germline V gene has CDR1 DFQATT and CDR2 SNEGSKA (reference sequence). V lost 0 bases, J lost 3 bases, and 7 bases stayed unmatched. The CDR3 nucleotides are TGCAGTGCTAGAGATCGTGGTGACAGGGGCTACAATGAGCAGTTCTTC. Amino acid sequence: CSARDRGDRGYNEQFF.

At least ten counts were recorded for this clonotype. The chain is built from TRBV19 and TRBJ1-2; D is unresolved. This CDR3 is 13 amino acids long. Germline loops: CDR1 LNHDA, CDR2 SQIVND (reference sequence). V dropped 3 bases and J dropped 6 bases, with 11 bases sitting between them. Written as DNA, the CDR3 is TGTGCCAGTAGTATCCCGCCGTATGATGGCTACACCTTC. Translation: CASSIPPYDGYTF.

There are many counts of this clonotype. DNA of the CDR3: TGTGCCAGCAGCCGGACAGGGGGCTCTCTAATAATGTCCTACGAGCAGTACTTC. Its protein is CASSRTGGSLIMSYEQYF. The chain is built from TRBV27 and TRBJ2-7; 11 bases map to TRBD1. The CDR3 is 18 residues long. Germline assignment: CDR1 MNHEY and CDR2 SMNVEV (reference sequence). The junction had 14 bases not matched to a gene; V was cut back by 6 bases and J by 1 base.

This clonotype was seen many times. The chain has TRBV6-1 and TRBJ2-6; 7 bases map to TRBD2. Germline V gene data show CDR1 as MNHNS and CDR2 as SASEGT. Trimming cost V 1 base and J 0 bases; bases outside gene matches: 0. The CDR3 runs 16 residues. CDR3 loop: CASSEGGGSGANVLTF. CDR3 bases: TGTGCCAGCAGTGAAGGGGGGGGCTCTGGGGCCAACGTCCTGACTTTC.

This clonotype occurred many times. The chain has TRBV11-1 and TRBJ2-7, with D tentatively TRBD2 (5 bases). The CDR3 loop spans 13 amino acids. Germline assignment: CDR1 SGHAT and CDR2 FQDESV (reference sequence). V was clipped by 3 bases and J by 2 bases, with 8 bases between them. The CDR3 loop is CASSFVATYEQYF. The CDR3 bases are TGTGCCAGCAGCTTTGTAGCGACCTACGAGCAGTACTTC.

At least ten counts were recorded for this clonotype. The chain carries TRBV11-3 and TRBJ2-3; 13 bases agree with TRBD2. The CDR3 is made up of 15 amino acids. Germline V CDR1 and CDR2: SGHNT, YENEEA. The V gene end was trimmed by 5 bases and the J gene end by 5 bases; junction bases not matched to a gene: 4. The CDR3 reads CASSPRLAGGDTQYF. In DNA, the CDR3 is TGTGCCAGCAGCCCGCGACTAGCGGGGGGAGATACGCAGTATTTT.

This clonotype was detected many times. The chain carries TRBV7-2 and TRBJ1-2; TRBD1 aligns across 8 bases. V was pared by 5 bases and J by 5 bases, with 7 bases of the junction left unmatched. The germline V gene encodes CDR1 SGHTA and CDR2 FQGNSA. CDR3 length equals 14 residues. CDR3 residues: CASSVPGGVYGYTF. The DNA for the CDR3 is TGTGCCAGCAGCGTACCAGGGGGCGTATATGGCTACACCTTC.

This clonotype was recorded many times. The rearrangement uses TRBV5-4 and TRBJ1-6; 8 nucleotides agree with TRBD1. Germline V gives CDR1 SGHNT, CDR2 YYREEE (reference sequence). The CDR3 has 15 amino acids. V was pared by 1 base and J by 8 bases, with 5 bases of the junction left unmatched. The CDR3 DNA reads TGTGCCAGCAGCTTGTCCGGGACAGGCCATTCACCCCTCCACTTT. This translates into CASSLSGTGHSPLHF.

This clonotype appeared many times. The chain has TRBV5-1 and TRBJ1-6; TRBD1 might be the D (5 bases). Per germline, CDR1 SGHRS and CDR2 YFSETQ. This CDR3 comprises 15 residues. The V and J ends lost 4 bases and 3 bases respectively, with 11 bases between them. The CDR3 coding sequence is TGCGCCAGCAGCAAGGAGAGGGGCTATAATTCACCCCTCCACTTT. Translated, it gives CASSKERGYNSPLHF.

About this clonotype itself: This may be a read error, as it is one base from a much larger clone. The V call is TRBV11-2, the J call TRBJ2-1, with TRBD2 matching 8 bases. The CDR3 contains 18 residues. Germline CDR1 and CDR2: SGHAT and FQNNGV. CDR3: CASSLGKRREDTYNERFF. The CDR3 DNA is TGTGCCAGCAGCTTAGGGAAGCGGCGGGAGGACACCTACAATGAGCGGTTCTTC.

The chain recombines TRBV20-1 with TRBJ2-3; 11 positions match TRBD2. Germline trimming cut 5 bases from V and 1 base from J; bases unmatched to any gene: 14. Germline V gene data show CDR1 as DFQATT and CDR2 as SNEGSKA (reference sequence). The CDR3 spans 18 residues. The CDR3 loop reads CSALKALAGEGRTDTQYF. DNA for the CDR3: TGCAGTGCTCTTAAAGCACTAGCGGGAGAAGGGCGCACAGATACGCAGTATTTT.

This clonotype was detected ten times or more. The chain couples TRBV7-8 to TRBJ1-4, with 8 bases fitting TRBD1. From germline, CDR1 is SGHVS and CDR2 FQNEAQ. The trim removed 7 bases at V and 8 bases at J, leaving 9 bases unmatched. The CDR3 sequence is 14 residues long. CDR3 residues: CASTVDRVGEKLFF. CDR3 nucleotide sequence: TGTGCCAGCACCGTGGACAGGGTCGGAGAAAAACTGTTTTTT.

The gene calls are TRBV5-1 and TRBJ1-6, with 10 nucleotides matching TRBD1. The CDR3 runs 17 residues. Germline V gives CDR1 SGHRS, CDR2 YFSETQ. The V and J ends lost 4 bases and 9 bases, in that order; junction bases with no gene match: 13. CDR3 sequence: CASSLPALGQGRSPLHF. The CDR3 DNA is TGCGCCAGCAGCCTTCCGGCCCTGGGACAGGGGCGTTCACCCCTCCACTTT. Full variable domain (remainder filled in from reference TRBV5-1 and TRBJ1-6): KAGVTQTPRYLIKTRGQQVTLSCSPISGHRSVSWYQQTPGQGLQFLFEYFSETQRNKGNFPGRFSGRQFSNSRSEMNVSTLELGDSALYLCASSLPALGQGRSPLHFGNGTRLTVT.

The chain is built from TRBV29-1 and TRBJ2-5; D possibly corresponds to TRBD2 (6 bases). Trimming took off 5 bases at V and 2 bases at J, with 9 bases between the two ends. The CDR3 has 12 residues. Germline CDR1 SQVTM, CDR2 ANQGSEA. The CDR3, as DNA: TGCAGCGTTACGGGGGTTCAAGAGACCCAGTACTTC. Encoded protein: CSVTGVQETQYF.